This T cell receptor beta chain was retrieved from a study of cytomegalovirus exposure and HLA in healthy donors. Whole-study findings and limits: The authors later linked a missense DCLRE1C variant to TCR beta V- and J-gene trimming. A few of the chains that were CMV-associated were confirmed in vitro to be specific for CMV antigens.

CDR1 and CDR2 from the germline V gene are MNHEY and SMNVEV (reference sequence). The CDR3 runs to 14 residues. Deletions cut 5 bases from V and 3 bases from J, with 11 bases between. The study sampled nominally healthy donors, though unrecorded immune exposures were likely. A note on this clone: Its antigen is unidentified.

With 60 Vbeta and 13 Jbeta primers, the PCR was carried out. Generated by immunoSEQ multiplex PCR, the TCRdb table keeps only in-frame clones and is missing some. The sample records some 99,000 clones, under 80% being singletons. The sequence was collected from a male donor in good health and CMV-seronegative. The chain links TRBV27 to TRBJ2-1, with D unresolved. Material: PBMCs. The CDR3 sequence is CASSPRSIYNEQFF. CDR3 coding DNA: TGTGCCAGCAGTCCCCGGTCCATCTACAATGAGCAGTTCTTC.